The subject of this entry is one TCR beta chain. Its specificity is not known. This sample stems from a study of T cell responses to AZD1222 COVID-19 vaccine. Notes on the study in general: Regions 160-218 and 743-854 dominated among vaccine-associated CD4 TCRs spanning spike.

Assay used: immunoSEQ multiplex PCR; TCRdb lists only in-frame clones, some missing. The table shows around 110,000 clones, with roughly 90% occurring only once. Trimming left V 5 bases short and J 5 bases short, with 15 bases between. This CDR3 is built from 13 residues. CDR1 and CDR2 (germline): GTSNPN, SVGIG (reference sequence). The sequenced sample was peripheral blood, obtained on day 0 of AZD1222 vaccination. The origin of this receptor is an adult in good health. The chain recombines TRBV30 with TRBJ2-5; D call uncertain. CDR3 nucleotides: TGTGCCTGGGGTCTGGGTCCCGGGGAGACCCAGTACTTC. Translation: CAWGLGPGETQYF.